These 6 T cell receptor beta chains came from one sample sequenced in a study of blood T cells in healthy people across ages (dated by TCRdb to between 2015 and 2016). Library preparation used 5' RACE. Sequenced on an Illumina HiSeq 2500. A second PCR of about 7 to 12 cycles was run with a J-beta primer mix and a sample-barcoded 5' primer. Clones were called with MiXCR by TCRdb after fastp trimmed the public reads at Q25, and only in-frame beta chains were retained. Records with the same CDR3 protein are collapsed into one entry carrying the most frequent genes and DNA. This sample comprises some 730,000 distinct CDR3 sequences, about 20% of them detected only once. Around 21% of the sample lies in the top ten. Sequences were obtained from blood. The receptors were sampled from a man aged 70-80 years in good health.

This clonotype has a handful of counts. The chain has TRBV18 and TRBJ2-5; tentatively, D is TRBD2 (6 bases). The J call could be wrong; TRBJ2-7 is a better fit for the DNA end. CDR3 length: 13 residues. In germline, CDR1 is KGHSH, CDR2 LQKENI. This chain's CDR3 is CASSPGGTYEQYV. Here the CDR3 DNA reads TGTGCCAGCTCCCCCGGAGGGACCTACGAGCAGTACGTC.

This clonotype has only a few counts. This chain joins TRBV7-2 and TRBJ2-1; the match to TRBD2 covers 12 bases. V trimming: 5 bases; J trimming: 7 bases; junction bases outside the gene matches: 3. This CDR3 spans 14 amino acids. Germline V gene data show CDR1 as SGHTA and CDR2 as FQGNSA. CDR3 amino acids: CASSVGLAGNEQFF. The CDR3 nucleotides read TGTGCCAGCAGCGTCGGACTAGCGGGGAATGAGCAGTTCTTC.

This chain's CDR3 is CASSPQAWGSDTQYF. For the CDR3, the DNA is TGTGCCAGCTCACCGCAAGCATGGGGTTCGGATACGCAGTATTTT. The V call is TRBV18, the J call TRBJ2-3, with unresolved D. Trimming cost V 3 bases and J 6 bases, with 16 bases left between them. The CDR3 contains 15 residues. Germline values: CDR1 KGHSH, CDR2 LQKENI.

The rearrangement uses TRBV20-1 and TRBJ2-3; no clear D. The CDR3 runs 13 residues. Germline V gene sequence: CDR1 DFQATT, CDR2 SNEGSKA (reference sequence). The V end lost 5 bases, the J end lost 4 bases, and 13 bases lay between the germline ends. The CDR3 bases are TGCAGTGCTGGCCCCCCTGGGGCAGATACGCAGTATTTT. It is translated as CSAGPPGADTQYF.

The rearrangement joins TRBV9 to TRBJ2-4, with TRBD1 identical over 7 bases. This CDR3 spans 19 amino acids. The trim removed 2 bases at V and 1 base at J, leaving 15 bases unmatched. Germline CDR1 SGDLS, CDR2 YYNGEE. The CDR3 DNA reads as TGTGCCAGCAGCGTCGCAGGGGGTACTCAGGGGGAGGCCAAAAACATTCAGTACTTC. Translation gives CASSVAGGTQGEAKNIQYF.

The chain carries TRBV6-5 and TRBJ2-5; 7 bases align to TRBD1. Per germline, CDR1 MNHEY and CDR2 SVGAGI. The J segment lost 2 bases and the V segment lost 2 bases, leaving 2 bases of the junction unmatched. The CDR3 sequence is 14 residues long. DNA of the CDR3: TGTGCCAGCAGTTACAGGGGACAGCAAGAGACCCAGTACTTC. This gives the protein CASSYRGQQETQYF.